A single T cell receptor (beta chain) is shown here with its context. Antigen unknown. The data stem from a study of shared clonotypes between healthy human individuals. The overall study: Researchers assigned three CD4 naive, three CD4 memory, two CD8 naive and one CD8 memory plate to each donor.

Study conclusions and caveats: The authors expected sequencing depth to affect clonotype sharing among donors. A reduction in generation probabilities was seen for non-shared clonotypes relative to those shared by all four donors.

V was clipped by 5 bases and J by 1 base, with 14 bases between them. This CDR3 has 14 residues. Germline values: CDR1 GTSNPN, CDR2 SVGIG (reference sequence). In the study's own analysis: Junction-only sequences without quality scores came from ImmunoSEQ, so filtering differed. The protocol was immunoSEQ multiplex PCR, while the TCRdb copy is restricted to in-frame clones and leaves out a portion. V, J and clone size reflect that table, while D and trimming were determined from the DNA. The sample holds over a million clones, around four fifths seen once. This chain connects TRBV30 to TRBJ1-1, with D tentatively TRBD1 (5 bases). The sequencing input was memory CD4+ T cells sorted from blood. Indicated subset: CD45RA-negative fraction. The clonotype originates from a young man in good health. The DNA of the CDR3 is TGTGCCTGGCGAGGGGCCAGGGAGAACACTGAAGCTTTCTTT. Its translation: CAWRGARENTEAFF.